Presented here are 21 T cell receptor beta chains from one specimen sequenced in a study of cytomegalovirus exposure and HLA in healthy donors. Use of 60 Vbeta and 13 Jbeta primers characterized the PCR. The repertoire was sequenced with immunoSEQ multiplex PCR; TCRdb's copy has only in-frame clones and lacks some. The sample yields 100,000 to 150,000 clones, around 68% seen once. Sequencing was done on a sample of PBMCs. Source of these receptors: a woman in her forties or fifties in good health and CMV-seropositive.

This clone was picked up a small number of times. The chain recombines TRBV7-3 with TRBJ1-2; D is undetermined. Trimming cost V 5 bases and J 4 bases, with 5 bases left between them. The CDR3 is 11 residues long. The germline gives CDR1 SGHTA, CDR2 FQGTGA. The CDR3 DNA is TGTGCCAGCAGCCCCAGCTATGGCTACACCTTC. This sequence encodes CASSPSYGYTF.

This chain links TRBV4-1 with TRBJ1-5; tentative D call: TRBD1 (5 bases). CDR1 MGHRA and CDR2 YSYEKL come from the germline V gene. Trimming took 0 bases from V and 6 from J, leaving 12 bases between them. This CDR3 region has 15 residues. In DNA, the CDR3 is TGCGCCAGCAGCCAAGAACAGGCGAGAGGTCAGCCCCAGCATTTT. Translating gives CASSQEQARGQPQHF.

This clone occurred a few times. The genes are TRBV7-9 and TRBJ1-2, with 7 positions matching TRBD1. This CDR3 has 13 amino acids. The trim removed 5 bases at V and 6 bases at J, leaving 6 bases unmatched. Germline CDR1 SEHNR, CDR2 FQNEAQ (reference sequence). This CDR3 reads CASSPKTGDGYTF. As DNA, the CDR3 is TGTGCCAGCAGCCCAAAAACAGGGGATGGCTACACCTTC.

V usage is TRBV30 and J usage is TRBJ2-4; TRBD2 might be the D (6 bases). Trimming cost V 1 base and J 7 bases, with 8 bases left between them. This CDR3 has 12 amino acids. Germline V gene lookup returns CDR1 GTSNPN and CDR2 SVGIG (reference sequence). The CDR3, as DNA: TGTGCCTGGAGTGCTAGCGTGAACATTCAGTACTTC. Protein: CAWSASVNIQYF.

The rearrangement links TRBV18 to TRBJ1-2; D is unresolved. This CDR3 has 13 amino acids. The V and J ends lost 5 bases and 5 bases respectively, with 12 bases between them. Germline V gene sequence: CDR1 KGHSH, CDR2 LQKENI. In nucleotides, the CDR3 is TGTGCCAGCTCAACCCAGACTGATTATGGCTACACCTTC. This sequence encodes CASSTQTDYGYTF.

This clone was observed a handful of times. The chain uses TRBV2 and TRBJ2-2; maybe TRBD2 (6 bases). Germline V gene lookup returns CDR1 SNHLY and CDR2 FYNNEI. Trimming stripped 1 base from V and 4 bases from J, with 10 bases between. The CDR3 covers 15 residues. CDR3 sequence (DNA): TGTGCCAGCAGTGAAGGGTGGCGGGGCACCGGGGAGCTGTTTTTT. Translation gives CASSEGWRGTGELFF.

The V and J genes are TRBV19 and TRBJ2-7, with TRBD1 matching 9 bases. The germline V gene encodes CDR1 LNHDA and CDR2 SQIVND (reference sequence). Losses at the gene ends were 1 base for V and 5 bases for J; bases not matched to a gene: 3. The CDR3 consists of 14 residues. The CDR3 DNA is TGTGCCAGTAGTATAGTACAGGGGGCCCACGAGCAGTACTTC. It translates to CASSIVQGAHEQYF.

The rearrangement links TRBV30 to TRBJ1-4; TRBD1 matches 7 bases. Per the germline V gene, CDR1 is GTSNPN and CDR2 is SVGIG (reference sequence). V lost 3 bases, J lost 0 bases, and 4 bases stayed unmatched. There are 15 residues in the CDR3. The CDR3 DNA is TGTGCCTGGAGGACAGGGTTATCAACTAATGAAAAACTGTTTTTT. Translation: CAWRTGLSTNEKLFF.

The rearrangement uses TRBV15 and TRBJ1-2, with D perhaps matching TRBD1 (5 bases). Germline V CDR1 and CDR2: LNHNV, YYDKDF (reference sequence). This CDR3 has 14 residues. Trimming took off 0 bases at V and 4 bases at J, with 9 bases between the two ends. CDR3 nucleotide sequence: TGTGCCACCAGCAGAGACAGGGAGGTCTATGGCTACACCTTC. It specifies CATSRDREVYGYTF.

CDR3 region: CASSQDLRLAGTYEQYF. CDR3 nucleotides: TGCGCCAGCAGCCAAGATCTCCGACTAGCGGGGACCTACGAGCAGTACTTC. The chain is built from TRBV4-3 and TRBJ2-7; 11 positions agree with TRBD2. The CDR3 contains 17 residues. The junction had 6 bases not matched to a gene; V was cut back by 0 bases and J by 2 bases. CDR1 and CDR2 from the germline V gene are LGHNA and YSLEER.

The chain combines TRBV5-1 with TRBJ1-1, with D perhaps matching TRBD1 (5 bases). V lost 4 bases to trimming and J lost 3 bases, with 7 bases between them. Germline V gene sequence: CDR1 SGHRS, CDR2 YFSETQ. This CDR3 is built from 12 residues. This CDR3 reads CASSRTYTEAFF. CDR3 DNA: TGCGCCAGCAGCCGGACATACACTGAAGCTTTCTTT.

This clone was recorded a few times. The chain recombines TRBV5-4 with TRBJ1-3; D unresolved. The CDR3 length is 14 residues. Trimming removed 5 bases at V and 1 base at J, with 10 bases between. Germline-derived CDR1 and CDR2 are SGHNT and YYREEE (reference sequence). The CDR3 sequence is CASSSGFSGNTIYF. CDR3 coding DNA: TGTGCCAGCAGTTCAGGCTTTTCTGGAAACACCATATATTTT.

In regard to this clone: The junction and the germline gene differ at one end; a read error may be behind it. The V and J genes are TRBV7-9 and TRBJ2-3; TRBD2 matches at 7 bases. Germline CDR1 is SEHNR and CDR2 is FQNEAQ (reference sequence). This CDR3 has 12 amino acids. The CDR3 nucleotides are TGTTCCAGCAGCATGGGACTAAATACGCAGTATTTT. Translated: CSSSMGLNTQYF.

V usage is TRBV4-3 and J usage is TRBJ2-3, with D perhaps matching TRBD2 (5 bases). The ends were cut back, 4 bases at V and 2 bases at J, with 22 bases in the middle. The length of the CDR3 is 18 residues. Looked up from germline, CDR1 is LGHNA and CDR2 is YSLEER. The CDR3 here is CASSPRVAAADPTDTQYF. CDR3 bases: TGCGCCAGCAGCCCGAGGGTGGCGGCGGCCGATCCCACAGATACGCAGTATTTT.

This clone occurred a few times. This chain joins TRBV28 and TRBJ2-7; 9 bases agree with TRBD2. This CDR3 has 15 residues. After removal of 6 bases from V and 2 bases from J, the junction contained 8 bases not matched to a gene. Germline-derived CDR1 and CDR2 are MDHEN and SYDVKM. CDR3 sequence reads: CASSSDLAGTYEQYF. The CDR3 DNA reads TGTGCCAGCAGCTCCGATCTAGCGGGGACCTACGAGCAGTACTTC.

This clone was found a few times. V is TRBV4-3 and J is TRBJ1-6, with 11 bases fitting TRBD1. J was trimmed by 7 bases and V by 0 bases; bases with no gene match: 2. The germline gives CDR1 LGHNA, CDR2 YSLEER. This CDR3 contains 16 residues. In nucleotides, the CDR3 is TGCGCCAGCAGCCAAGAGGACAGGGGGCGAAATTCACCCCTCCACTTT. Its protein product is CASSQEDRGRNSPLHF.

V usage is TRBV9 and J usage is TRBJ1-4; 9 positions match TRBD1. After removal of 1 base from V and 2 bases from J, the junction contained 0 bases not matched to a gene. The CDR3 consists of 15 residues. CDR1 and CDR2 (germline): SGDLS, YYNGEE. The CDR3 here is CASSVTGGTNEKLFF. The DNA for the CDR3 is TGTGCCAGCAGCGTAACAGGGGGCACTAATGAAAAACTGTTTTTT.

The chain recombines TRBV14 with TRBJ2-3, with D possibly being TRBD1 (6 bases). Trimming removed 4 bases from V and 9 bases from J, with 20 bases in between. The germline CDR1 and CDR2 sequences are SGHDN and FVKESK. The CDR3 contains 15 residues. The CDR3 sequence: CASSRTLSPRGTQYF. CDR3 in DNA: TGTGCCAGCAGCCGGACTCTATCCCCCAGGGGCACGCAGTATTTT.

The chain is built from TRBV4-3 and TRBJ1-2; D is possibly TRBD1 (5 bases). V was cut by 0 bases and J by 5 bases, with 7 bases left in between. Germline V CDR1 and CDR2: LGHNA, YSLEER. The CDR3 is made up of 13 amino acids. The CDR3 is CASSQEQGYGYTF. In nucleotides, the CDR3 is TGCGCCAGCAGCCAAGAGCAGGGTTATGGCTACACCTTC.

The chain couples TRBV5-1 to TRBJ2-3, with D maybe TRBD1 (6 bases). CDR3 length equals 16 residues. The germline CDR1 and CDR2 sequences are SGHRS and YFSETQ. Trimming stripped 2 bases from V and 0 bases from J, with 13 bases between. Written as DNA, the CDR3 is TGCGCCAGCAGCTTACAGGGACCCCCGAGCACAGATACGCAGTATTTT. It is translated as CASSLQGPPSTDTQYF.

This clone was observed once. V usage is TRBV7-3 and J usage is TRBJ2-3; D is perhaps TRBD1 (5 bases). Trimming shortened V by 2 bases and J by 2 bases, and 8 bases separated the two germline ends. This CDR3 spans 14 amino acids. Germline values: CDR1 SGHTA, CDR2 FQGTGA. The CDR3 bases are TGTGCCAGCAGCTTAGGACACATCACAGATACGCAGTATTTT. It yields the protein CASSLGHITDTQYF.